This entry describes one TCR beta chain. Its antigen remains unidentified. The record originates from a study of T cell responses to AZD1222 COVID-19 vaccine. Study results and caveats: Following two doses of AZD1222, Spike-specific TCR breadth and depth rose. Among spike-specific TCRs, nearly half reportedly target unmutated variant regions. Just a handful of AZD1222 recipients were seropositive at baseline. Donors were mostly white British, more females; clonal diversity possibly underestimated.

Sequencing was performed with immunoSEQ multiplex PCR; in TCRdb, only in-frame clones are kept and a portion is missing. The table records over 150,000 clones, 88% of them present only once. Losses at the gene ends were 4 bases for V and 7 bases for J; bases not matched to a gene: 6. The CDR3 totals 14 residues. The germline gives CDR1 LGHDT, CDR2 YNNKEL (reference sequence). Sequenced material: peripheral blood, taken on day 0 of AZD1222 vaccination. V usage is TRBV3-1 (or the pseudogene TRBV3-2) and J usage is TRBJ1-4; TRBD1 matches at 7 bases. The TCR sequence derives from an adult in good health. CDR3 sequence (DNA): TGTGCCAGCAGCCCAGGGGGTTCGGGTGAAAAACTGTTTTTT. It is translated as CASSPGGSGEKLFF.